These 18 T cell receptor beta chains were all obtained from the same sample, sequenced in a study of response to subunit inactivated influenza vaccine. Each CDR3 protein gets one entry after TCRdb re-called the RT-PCR reads with MiXCR. The top ten clones hold around a tenth of a sample with about 700,000 distinct CDR3 sequences, 15% to 17% of them seen once. This material consisted of PBMCs from blood, taken 11 to 12 days after vaccination. Source of these receptors: a man aged 50 to 59 who received an inactivated influenza vaccine.

This clonotype was observed a few times. This chain uses TRBV15 with TRBJ2-7; no firm D call. V gave up 0 bases and J gave up 2 bases, with 8 bases separating them. There are 14 residues in the CDR3. CDR1 and CDR2 (germline): LNHNV, YYDKDF (reference sequence). The CDR3 sequence is CATSREDGTYEQYF. CDR3 nucleotide sequence: TGTGCCACCAGCAGAGAGGATGGCACCTACGAGCAGTACTTC.

Only a few counts were recorded for this clonotype. The chain carries TRBV7-9 and TRBJ2-1; 12 positions agree with TRBD2. The germline V gene encodes CDR1 SEHNR and CDR2 FQNEAQ (reference sequence). This CDR3 region has 15 residues. V lost 5 bases, J lost 6 bases, and 5 bases stayed unmatched. CDR3 sequence reads: CASSVSSGRANEQFF. The CDR3 coding sequence is TGTGCCAGCAGCGTCTCTAGCGGGAGGGCCAATGAGCAGTTCTTC.

This clonotype was observed a few times. This chain uses TRBV4-2 with TRBJ2-5, with D tentatively TRBD1 (7 bases). Germline CDR1 LGHNA, CDR2 YNFKEQ. This CDR3 has 15 residues. V lost 1 base and J lost 4, with 13 bases in between. CDR3 sequence (DNA): TGTGCCAGCAGCCAAGCTTACAGGGGAGGAGAGACCCAGTACTTC. Its translation is CASSQAYRGGETQYF.

This clonotype has just a few counts. This chain joins TRBV6-2 or TRBV6-3 and TRBJ1-1; no definite D call. The CDR3 has 12 amino acids. Germline values: CDR1 MNHEY, CDR2 SVGEGT. The V end was cut by 6 bases, the J end by 4 bases, with 9 bases between. The CDR3 spells CASSTSGTEAFF. The CDR3, as DNA: TGTGCCAGCAGCACCTCTGGCACTGAAGCTTTCTTT.

The V call is TRBV28, the J call TRBJ1-3, with 12 bases lining up with TRBD1. CDR3 length equals 19 residues. Per the germline V gene, CDR1 is MDHEN and CDR2 is SYDVKM. The ends lost 5 bases at V and 0 bases at J; junction bases unmatched: 11. CDR3 region: CASSRTTGTGGFSGNTIYF. The DNA of the CDR3 is TGTGCCAGCAGTCGTACCACCGGGACAGGGGGCTTCTCTGGAAACACCATATATTTT.

The chain uses TRBV7-9 and TRBJ2-5; 9 positions agree with TRBD2. CDR1 is SEHNR and CDR2 is FQNEAQ in the germline V gene (reference sequence). The CDR3 has 13 amino acids. Germline trimming cut 9 bases from V and 5 bases from J; bases unmatched to any gene: 7. The CDR3 DNA sequence: TGTGCCAGTATTATAGCGGGAGCGGAGACCCAGTACTTC. Residues: CASIIAGAETQYF.

This chain uses TRBV4-2 with TRBJ2-1; 8 nucleotides match TRBD1. V lost 2 bases to trimming and J lost 7 bases; unmatched junction nucleotides: 1. The CDR3 extends over 13 amino acids. CDR1 and CDR2 from the germline V gene are LGHNA and YNFKEQ. The CDR3 coding sequence is TGTGCCAGCAGCCAACGGACAGGGAATGAGCAGTTCTTC. This encodes CASSQRTGNEQFF.

This clonotype was observed a few times. V gene TRBV29-1 combines with J gene TRBJ2-7, with D maybe TRBD2 (5 bases). V gave up 7 bases and J gave up 3 bases, with 13 bases separating them. Germline CDR1 reads SQVTM; CDR2 reads ANQGSEA. This CDR3 spans 12 amino acids. The DNA for the CDR3 is TGCAGCGGGAGAACTAGTCGCTACGAGCAGTACTTC. Translating gives CSGRTSRYEQYF.

Only a few counts were recorded for this clonotype. V and J are TRBV3-1 and TRBJ2-4, with no clear D. This CDR3 spans 13 amino acids. Germline-derived CDR1 and CDR2 are LGHDT and YNNKEL (reference sequence). V dropped 1 base and J dropped 9 bases, with 10 bases sitting between them. The CDR3 DNA follows: TGTGCCAGCAGCCAAGTCCAGCTAGGCATTCAGTACTTC. Encoded protein: CASSQVQLGIQYF. Together with reference TRBV3-1 and TRBJ2-4, the CDR3 gives the full variable domain: DTAVSQTPKYLVTQMGNDKSIKCEQNLGHDTMYWYKQDSKKFLKIMFSYNNKELIINETVPNRFSPKSPDKAHLNLHINSLELGDSAVYFCASSQVQLGIQYFGAGTRLSVL.

The chain uses TRBV11-2 and TRBJ1-6; 7 bases align to TRBD1. Germline CDR1 is SGHAT and CDR2 is FQNNGV. The V gene end was trimmed by 8 bases and the J gene end by 3 bases; junction bases not matched to a gene: 4. This CDR3 comprises 14 residues. This CDR3 reads CASRGTVYNSPLHF. The CDR3 DNA reads TGTGCCAGCCGCGGGACAGTCTATAATTCACCCCTCCACTTT.

The chain combines TRBV12-3 or TRBV12-4 with TRBJ2-1; no clear D gene. Between the trimmed V and J ends, which lost 3 bases and 7 bases, there was a span of 16 bases. The CDR3 is 15 residues long. This CDR3 reads CASSFGGAHPNEQFF. The CDR3 bases are TGTGCCAGCAGTTTTGGCGGAGCACACCCTAATGAGCAGTTCTTC.

The chain couples TRBV18 to TRBJ2-5; D remains ambiguous. The germline V gene has CDR1 KGHSH and CDR2 LQKENI. This CDR3 is built from 16 residues. The V end was cut by 0 bases, the J end by 1 base, with 12 bases between. CDR3 sequence: CASSPPIRFLQETQYF. The CDR3 nucleotides are TGTGCCAGCTCACCACCGATCCGTTTCCTCCAAGAGACCCAGTACTTC.

This clonotype was observed a few times. The chain carries TRBV4-2 and TRBJ2-7; 11 nucleotides line up with TRBD1. Trimming at V came to 3 bases and at J to 7 bases, leaving 5 bases not matched to a gene. The CDR3 spans 14 residues. Germline CDR1 LGHNA, CDR2 YNFKEQ. CDR3 protein: CASSHGTGGGEQYF. Written as DNA, the CDR3 is TGTGCCAGCAGCCATGGGACAGGGGGAGGAGAGCAGTACTTC.

This clonotype has just a few counts. The rearrangement joins TRBV28 to TRBJ2-5, with D possibly TRBD1 on 6 matching bases. The V and J ends lost 6 bases and 2 bases respectively, with 16 bases between them. Germline CDR1 reads MDHEN; CDR2 reads SYDVKM. CDR3 size: 15 residues. The CDR3 sequence is CASSIGGTSQETQYF. The DNA of the CDR3 is TGTGCCAGCAGCATTGGGGGCACGTCACAAGAGACCCAGTACTTC.

This clonotype was counted between two and nine times. The gene calls are TRBV6-4 and TRBJ1-6; D not certain. CDR1 and CDR2 from the germline V gene are MRHNA and SNTAGT. This CDR3 comprises 15 residues. V lost 0 bases to trimming and J lost 10 bases, with 13 bases between them. CDR3 nucleotide sequence: TGTGCCAGCAGTGACTCGAAAGATTCGAACTCACCCCTCCACTTT. This encodes CASSDSKDSNSPLHF.

This clonotype was detected only a few times. The V and J genes are TRBV4-3 and TRBJ2-3; no clear D gene. Trimming pared 0 bases from V and 0 bases from J, leaving 10 bases between. The CDR3 runs to 16 residues. Germline V gene lookup returns CDR1 LGHNA and CDR2 YSLEER. The CDR3 is CASSQDRARSTDTQYF. The CDR3 DNA follows: TGCGCCAGCAGCCAAGATCGGGCCAGGAGCACAGATACGCAGTATTTT.

The CDR3 DNA follows: TGCGCCAGCATCCCCGGGCCTCAGGGCGAGCAGTACTTC. Protein product: CASIPGPQGEQYF. The rearrangement uses TRBV5-1 and TRBJ2-7; TRBD1 might be the D (5 bases). Between the trimmed V and J ends, which lost 6 bases and 6 bases, there was a span of 16 bases. CDR1 SGHRS and CDR2 YFSETQ come from the germline V gene. The length of the CDR3 is 13 residues.

The rearrangement uses TRBV5-1 and TRBJ1-2; 8 nucleotides align to TRBD1. Germline V lookup: CDR1 SGHRS, CDR2 YFSETQ. The CDR3 spans 15 residues. Germline trimming cut 4 bases from V and 8 bases from J; bases unmatched to any gene: 13. The CDR3 DNA reads as TGCGCCAGCAGCCCTCGTGGACAGGGCGCGGGAGGCTACACCTTC. Amino acids: CASSPRGQGAGGYTF.